These T cell receptor beta chains were read from a single sample in a study of blood T cell repertoires in COVID-19. Sequencing used immunoSEQ multiplex PCR; TCRdb keeps in-frame clones, though not all of them. The table includes approximately 240,000 clones, around 82% detected once. Sequencing used peripheral blood. The receptors derive from a woman of 80 years or more with active or convalescent COVID-19. CDR3s include the opening cysteine and the closing phenylalanine or tryptophan. The order of the fields is D gene, V gene, J gene, clone size, CDR3 protein, CDR3 DNA. D genes are given only for firm matches. Clone size is stated in some rows and not others, as once, few, many or a class when expanded.

D: TRBD2
V: TRBV14
J: TRBJ2-1
size: .
CDR3: CASSFSGTEQFF
DNA: TGTGCCAGCAGCTTTAGCGGGACTGAGCAGTTCTTC

D: .
V: TRBV6-5
J: TRBJ1-5
size: .
CDR3: CASRGAEGQPQHF
DNA: TGTGCCAGCAGAGGGGCAGAAGGGCAGCCCCAGCATTTT

D: .
V: TRBV28
J: TRBJ1-2
size: .
CDR3: CASSPSINYGYTF
DNA: TGTGCCAGCAGTCCCTCTATAAACTATGGCTACACCTTC

D: TRBD2
V: TRBV27
J: TRBJ2-7
size: .
CDR3: CASSRSGTKDYEQYF
DNA: TGTGCCAGCAGTCGCTCCGGGACTAAAGACTACGAGCAGTACTTC

D: .
V: TRBV5-5
J: TRBJ2-2
size: once
CDR3: CASTHSERGHGELFF
DNA: TGTGCCAGCACCCATTCGGAGAGGGGACACGGGGAGCTGTTTTTT

D: TRBD1
V: TRBV28
J: TRBJ1-4
size: .
CDR3: CASSLWGQGAGEKLFF
DNA: TGTGCCAGCAGTTTATGGGGGCAGGGGGCTGGTGAAAAACTGTTTTTT

D: .
V: TRBV30
J: TRBJ2-5
size: .
CDR3: CAGLPPGVETQYF
DNA: TGTGCCGGGCTACCCCCGGGGGTGGAGACCCAGTACTTC

D: .
V: TRBV28
J: TRBJ1-5
size: .
CDR3: CASSPPQGYGGNQPQHF
DNA: TGTGCCAGCAGCCCGCCACAGGGCTACGGTGGCAATCAGCCCCAGCATTTT

D: .
V: TRBV9
J: TRBJ2-5
size: .
CDR3: CASSVAAGLQETQYF
DNA: TGTGCCAGCAGCGTAGCTGCAGGGCTCCAAGAGACCCAGTACTTC

D: .
V: TRBV7-7
J: TRBJ2-1
size: .
CDR3: CASSLDMSDEQFF
DNA: TGTGCTAGCAGCTTAGATATGTCGGATGAGCAGTTCTTC

D: .
V: TRBV18
J: TRBJ2-7
size: many
CDR3: CASSPPSSYEQYF
DNA: TGTGCCAGCTCACCACCGAGCTCCTACGAGCAGTACTTC

D: .
V: TRBV6-5
J: TRBJ1-1
size: .
CDR3: CASTGGDRAFF
DNA: TGTGCCAGCACCGGGGGGGATCGAGCTTTCTTT

D: .
V: TRBV28
J: TRBJ2-7
size: .
CDR3: CASSLAAGLTYEQYF
DNA: TGTGCCAGCAGTTTGGCGGCAGGGCTCACCTACGAGCAGTACTTC

D: .
V: TRBV18
J: TRBJ1-1
size: once
CDR3: CASSLSGHLNTEAFF
DNA: TGTGCCAGCTCACTATCGGGACACTTGAACACTGAAGCTTTCTTT

D: .
V: TRBV20-1
J: TRBJ1-2
size: .
CDR3: CSASPTGGPRTNYGYTF
DNA: TGCAGTGCTAGTCCAACGGGGGGACCCCGCACTAACTATGGCTACACCTTC

D: TRBD1
V: TRBV11-2
J: TRBJ2-5
size: once
CDR3: CASSGGTGGETQYF
DNA: TGTGCCAGCAGCGGCGGGACAGGGGGAGAGACCCAGTACTTC

D: TRBD1
V: TRBV19
J: TRBJ1-2
size: .
CDR3: CASSTTGSRPNANYGYTF
DNA: TGTGCCAGTAGTACGACAGGGAGTAGACCGAACGCTAACTATGGCTACACCTTC

D: .
V: TRBV9
J: TRBJ1-4
size: .
CDR3: CASSVFAGNEKLFF
DNA: TGTGCCAGCAGCGTATTTGCAGGGAATGAAAAACTGTTTTTT

D: .
V: TRBV5-1
J: TRBJ1-5
size: .
CDR3: CASSLGSGDQPQHF
DNA: TGCGCCAGCAGCTTGGGGTCAGGGGATCAGCCCCAGCATTTT

D: TRBD1
V: TRBV5-4
J: TRBJ2-3
size: .
CDR3: CASSLESVRGPDTQYF
DNA: TGTGCCAGCAGCTTGGAGTCGGTAAGGGGGCCAGATACGCAGTATTTT

D: TRBD1
V: TRBV24-1
J: TRBJ2-3
size: .
CDR3: CATSTGGSADTQYF
DNA: TGTGCCACCAGTACAGGGGGCAGCGCAGATACGCAGTATTTT

D: TRBD1
V: TRBV5-1
J: TRBJ2-5
size: few
CDR3: CASSWTGLQETQYF
DNA: TGCGCCAGCAGCTGGACAGGGCTACAAGAGACCCAGTACTTC

D: TRBD2
V: TRBV9
J: TRBJ2-7
size: .
CDR3: CASQTSGTGEQYF
DNA: TGTGCCAGCCAGACTAGCGGGACAGGAGAGCAGTACTTC

D: TRBD2
V: TRBV9
J: TRBJ2-7
size: .
CDR3: CASSTGLAGVMTYEQYF
DNA: TGTGCCAGCAGCACGGGACTAGCGGGGGTGATGACCTACGAGCAGTACTTC

D: .
V: TRBV4-1
J: TRBJ1-1
size: .
CDR3: CASSQEVQVNTEAFF
DNA: TGCGCCAGCAGCCAAGAAGTACAGGTGAACACTGAAGCTTTCTTT

D: .
V: TRBV6-5
J: TRBJ1-2
size: .
CDR3: CASNIRLEGTYGYTF
DNA: TGTGCCAGCAACATACGATTGGAGGGGACGTATGGCTACACCTTC

D: TRBD2
V: TRBV5-1
J: TRBJ2-1
size: few
CDR3: CASSYAGGSGVYNEQFF
DNA: TGCGCCAGCAGCTACGCCGGCGGTAGCGGGGTTTACAATGAGCAGTTCTTC

D: .
V: TRBV6-5
J: TRBJ1-1
size: .
CDR3: CASIKGIRNTEAFF
DNA: TGTGCCAGCATAAAGGGGATAAGGAACACTGAAGCTTTCTTT

D: .
V: TRBV2
J: TRBJ1-2
size: .
CDR3: CAGTTGFGYTF
DNA: TGTGCCGGAACGACAGGATTTGGCTACACCTTC

D: TRBD1
V: TRBV7-2
J: TRBJ1-5
size: .
CDR3: CASSTGAGNQPQHF
DNA: TGTGCCAGCAGCACAGGGGCGGGCAATCAGCCCCAGCATTTT

D: TRBD2
V: TRBV5-1
J: TRBJ2-1
size: .
CDR3: CASNYGRTPPVF
DNA: TGCGCCAGCAACTACGGGAGGACCCCACCGGTCTTC